This entry features one T cell receptor (beta chain) sequence. The sample originates from a study of cytomegalovirus exposure and HLA in healthy donors. PCR amplification relied on 60 Vbeta primers (plus 13 Jbeta primers). The assay was immunoSEQ multiplex PCR, and TCRdb's table has in-frame clones only and misses some. The sample has 90,000 to 120,000 clones, 60% to 85% seen once. From germline, CDR1 is SGHKS and CDR2 YYEKEE (reference sequence). The CDR3 is 15 residues long. With 0 bases removed from V and 10 bases from J, the gap between germline ends came to 19 bases. The chain recombines TRBV5-5 with TRBJ1-1, with D possibly TRBD1 on 5 matching bases. The TCR originated in a woman aged 18-29 years in good health and CMV-seropositive. Sequencing was performed on PBMCs. In nucleotides, the CDR3 is TGTGCCAGCAGCTTGGCCCAGGGTTTGGGCGTCATAGCTTTCTTT. This codes for CASSLAQGLGVIAFF. The entire variable domain, with the rest obtained from reference TRBV5-5 and TRBJ1-1, is as follows: DAGVTQSPTHLIKTRGQQVTLRCSPISGHKSVSWYQQVLGQGPQFIFQYYEKEERGRGNFPDRFSARQFPNYSSELNVNALLLGDSALYLCASSLAQGLGVIAFFGQGTRLTVV.